These 9 T cell receptor beta chains came from one sample sequenced in a study of shared clonotypes between healthy human individuals. Using immunoSEQ multiplex PCR, the repertoire was profiled, and TCRdb retains in-frame clones only, with some absent. The repertoire holds hundreds of thousands of clones, roughly 70% seen once, with approximately 1.8% in the top ten. The source material was memory CD4+ T cells sorted from blood. Noted subset: CD45RA-negative fraction. The receptors stem from a woman in her twenties or thirties in good health.

The rearrangement uses TRBV6-1 and TRBJ1-6, with 7 bases fitting TRBD1. V lost 6 bases to trimming and J lost 10 bases; unmatched junction nucleotides: 15. This CDR3 has 16 residues. Germline values: CDR1 MNHNS, CDR2 SASEGT. The CDR3 DNA sequence: TGTGCCAGCAGAGAACGGACAGGCTGGCAGTTATCACCCCTCCACTTT. Translation: CASRERTGWQLSPLHF.

This clone was counted only a few times. The V call is TRBV19, the J call TRBJ1-2; D remains ambiguous. V was shortened by 3 bases and J by 0 bases, with 11 bases between the two germline ends. There are 15 residues in the CDR3. CDR1 LNHDA and CDR2 SQIVND come from the germline V gene (reference sequence). CDR3 nucleotides: TGTGCCAGTAGTATTGGGAGGCCTACTAACTATGGCTACACCTTC. It codes for CASSIGRPTNYGYTF.

CDR3 protein: CASSWTDSYEQYF. The CDR3 DNA sequence: TGTGCCAGCTCTTGGACAGATTCCTACGAGCAGTACTTC. The chain uses TRBV18 and TRBJ2-7, with D possibly matching TRBD1 (6 bases). V lost 6 bases and J 1 base, leaving 10 bases between the germline ends. Germline CDR1 and CDR2: KGHSH and LQKENI. CDR3 length equals 13 residues.

This sequence joins TRBV7-2 and TRBJ1-5; tentative D call: TRBD1 (5 bases). Looked up from germline, CDR1 is SGHTA and CDR2 is FQGNSA. The CDR3 loop spans 15 amino acids. V was pared by 0 bases and J by 7 bases, with 13 bases between. This chain's CDR3 is CASSLALQGQQPQHF. The CDR3 DNA reads as TGTGCCAGCAGCTTAGCTCTCCAGGGTCAACAGCCCCAGCATTTT.

V and J are TRBV9 and TRBJ1-2; TRBD1 matches 9 bases. Germline V lookup: CDR1 SGDLS, CDR2 YYNGEE. The CDR3 contains 20 residues. V lost 3 bases, J lost 3 bases, and 21 bases stayed unmatched. CDR3 DNA: TGTGCCAGCAGCGGGGGACAGGGAGGTAACCCCCTCGTTGGATACTATGGCTACACCTTC. Protein product: CASSGGQGGNPLVGYYGYTF.

The chain uses TRBV5-4 and TRBJ2-5, with D possibly called TRBD1 or TRBD2 (5 bases each). Germline V gives CDR1 SGHNT, CDR2 YYREEE (reference sequence). Trimming removed 5 bases from V and 6 bases from J, with 17 bases in between. This CDR3 comprises 14 residues. This CDR3 is CASSFAGTTKTQYF. In nucleotides, the CDR3 is TGTGCCAGCAGTTTCGCCGGGACCACGAAGACCCAGTACTTC.

In this sample, this clone turned up once. Here the CDR3 reads CSVSGTTKYF. The CDR3 DNA reads TGCAGCGTTAGCGGGACTACGAAGTACTTC. The V and J genes are TRBV29-1 and TRBJ2-5; TRBD2 matches at 7 bases. V lost 5 bases, J lost 12 bases, and 6 bases stayed unmatched. In germline, CDR1 is SQVTM, CDR2 ANQGSEA. This CDR3 is 10 amino acids long.

This clone has a handful of counts. The chain has TRBV18 and TRBJ2-7; a possible D gene is TRBD2 (5 bases). Between the trimmed V and J ends, which lost 2 bases and 0 bases, there was a span of 11 bases. This CDR3 is built from 15 residues. The germline CDR1 and CDR2 sequences are KGHSH and LQKENI. CDR3 protein: CASSPVAFSSYEQYF. In nucleotides, the CDR3 is TGTGCCAGCTCACCAGTAGCGTTCAGCTCCTACGAGCAGTACTTC.

V is TRBV28 and J is TRBJ2-5, with D maybe TRBD2 (6 bases). The V gene's germline CDR1 is MDHEN and CDR2 SYDVKM. This CDR3 has 14 amino acids. The V gene lost 8 bases and the J gene lost 1 base, with 14 bases spanning the gap. The CDR3 nucleotides read TGTGCCAGCCCCCTTTGGGGGGTCCAAGAGACCCAGTACTTC. Protein product: CASPLWGVQETQYF.